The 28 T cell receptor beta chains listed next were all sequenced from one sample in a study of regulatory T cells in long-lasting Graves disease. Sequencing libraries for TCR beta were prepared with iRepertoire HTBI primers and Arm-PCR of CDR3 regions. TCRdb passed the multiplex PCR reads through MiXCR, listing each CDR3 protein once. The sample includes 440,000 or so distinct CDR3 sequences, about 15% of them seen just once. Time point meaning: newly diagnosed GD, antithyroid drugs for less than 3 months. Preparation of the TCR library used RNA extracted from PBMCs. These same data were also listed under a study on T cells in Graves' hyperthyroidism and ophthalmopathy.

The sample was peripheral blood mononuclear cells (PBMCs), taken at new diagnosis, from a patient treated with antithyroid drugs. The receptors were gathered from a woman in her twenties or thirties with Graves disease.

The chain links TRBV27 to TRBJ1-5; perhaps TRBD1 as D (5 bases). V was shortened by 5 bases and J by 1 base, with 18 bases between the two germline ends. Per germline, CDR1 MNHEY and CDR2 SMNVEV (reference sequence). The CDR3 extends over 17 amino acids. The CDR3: CASSTETGRQSNQPQHF. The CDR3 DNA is TGTGCCAGCAGTACAGAAACGGGACGGCAAAGCAATCAGCCCCAGCATTTT.

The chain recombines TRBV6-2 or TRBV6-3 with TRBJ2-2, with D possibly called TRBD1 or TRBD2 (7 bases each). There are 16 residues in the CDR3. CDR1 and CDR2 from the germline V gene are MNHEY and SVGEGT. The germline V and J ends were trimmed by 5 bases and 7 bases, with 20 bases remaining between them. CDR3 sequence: CASSGGGTAFGGELFF. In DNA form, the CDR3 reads TGTGCCAGCAGTGGGGGAGGGACAGCCTTCGGCGGGGAGCTGTTTTTT.

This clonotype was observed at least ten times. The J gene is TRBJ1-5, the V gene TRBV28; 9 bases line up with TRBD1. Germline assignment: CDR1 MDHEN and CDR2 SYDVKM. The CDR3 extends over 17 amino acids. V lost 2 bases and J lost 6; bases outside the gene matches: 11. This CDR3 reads CASSLPAYRGRSQPQHF. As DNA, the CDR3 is TGTGCCAGCAGTTTACCTGCTTACAGGGGGCGAAGTCAGCCCCAGCATTTT.

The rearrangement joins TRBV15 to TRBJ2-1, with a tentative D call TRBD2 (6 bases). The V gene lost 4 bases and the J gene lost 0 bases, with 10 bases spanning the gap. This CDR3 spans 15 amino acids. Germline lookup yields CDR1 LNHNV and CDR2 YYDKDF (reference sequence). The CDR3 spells CATSTLATSYNEQFF. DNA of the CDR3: TGTGCCACCAGCACACTAGCCACCTCCTACAATGAGCAGTTCTTC. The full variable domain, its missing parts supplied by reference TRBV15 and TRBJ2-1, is DAMVIQNPRYQVTQFGKPVTLSCSQTLNHNVMYWYQQKSSQAPKLLFHYYDKDFNNEADTPDNFQSRRPNTSFCFLDIRSPGLGDTAMYLCATSTLATSYNEQFFGPGTRLTVL.

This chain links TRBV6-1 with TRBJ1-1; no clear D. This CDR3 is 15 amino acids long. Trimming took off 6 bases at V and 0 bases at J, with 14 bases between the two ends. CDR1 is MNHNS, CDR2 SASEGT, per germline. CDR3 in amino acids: CASSPRATMNTEAFF. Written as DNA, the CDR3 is TGTGCCAGCAGCCCCCGGGCTACTATGAACACTGAAGCTTTCTTT.

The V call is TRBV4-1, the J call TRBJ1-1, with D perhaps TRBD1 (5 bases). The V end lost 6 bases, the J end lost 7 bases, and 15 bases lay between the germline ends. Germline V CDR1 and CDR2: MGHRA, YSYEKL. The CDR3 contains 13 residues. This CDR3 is CASSSVRAFEAFF. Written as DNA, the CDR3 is TGCGCCAGCAGTTCAGTCAGGGCCTTTGAAGCTTTCTTT.

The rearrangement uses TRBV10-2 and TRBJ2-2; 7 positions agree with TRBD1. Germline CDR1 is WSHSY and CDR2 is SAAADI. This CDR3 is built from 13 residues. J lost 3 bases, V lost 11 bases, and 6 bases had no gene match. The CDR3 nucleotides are TGCGCCGGGGGACAGAACCACACCGGGGAGCTGTTTTTT. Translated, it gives CAGGQNHTGELFF.

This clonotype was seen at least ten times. CDR3 coding DNA: TGTGCCAGCAGGAACGGCGGTTGGACCGCCAATGAGCAGTTCTTC. It codes for CASRNGGWTANEQFF. V and J are TRBV2 and TRBJ2-1; D unresolved. Germline-derived CDR1 and CDR2 are SNHLY and FYNNEI. The CDR3 runs 15 residues. V was clipped by 6 bases and J by 6 bases, with 18 bases between them.

The CDR3 protein is CASSRPGQGNYEQYF. The CDR3 bases are TGTGCCAGCAGTCGGCCCGGACAGGGTAACTACGAGCAGTACTTC. This chain connects TRBV6-1 to TRBJ2-7; 8 bases agree with TRBD1. This CDR3 contains 15 residues. The V gene end was trimmed by 5 bases and the J gene end by 3 bases; junction bases not matched to a gene: 9. CDR1 is MNHNS and CDR2 is SASEGT in the germline V gene.

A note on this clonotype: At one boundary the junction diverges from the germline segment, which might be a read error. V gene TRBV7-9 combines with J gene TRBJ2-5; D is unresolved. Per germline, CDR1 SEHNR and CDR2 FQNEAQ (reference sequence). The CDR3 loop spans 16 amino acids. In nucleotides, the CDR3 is TGTGCCAGCGGCTTCAGTTTGTCTGGGGACCAAGAGACCCAGTACTTC. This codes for CASGFSLSGDQETQYF.

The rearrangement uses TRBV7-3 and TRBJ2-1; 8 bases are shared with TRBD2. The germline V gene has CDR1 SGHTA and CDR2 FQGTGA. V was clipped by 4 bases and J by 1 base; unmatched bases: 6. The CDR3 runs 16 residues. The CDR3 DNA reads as TGTGCCAGCAGCTCCACGGGAGGGCCATCCTACAATGAGCAGTTCTTC. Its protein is CASSSTGGPSYNEQFF.

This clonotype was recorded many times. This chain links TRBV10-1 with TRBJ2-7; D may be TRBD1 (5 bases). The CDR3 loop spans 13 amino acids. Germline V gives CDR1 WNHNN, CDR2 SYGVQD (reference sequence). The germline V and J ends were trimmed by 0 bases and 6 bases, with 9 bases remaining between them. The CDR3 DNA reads TGCGCCAGCAGTGAGTCGGGCAGGGCCGAGCAGTACTTC. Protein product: CASSESGRAEQYF.

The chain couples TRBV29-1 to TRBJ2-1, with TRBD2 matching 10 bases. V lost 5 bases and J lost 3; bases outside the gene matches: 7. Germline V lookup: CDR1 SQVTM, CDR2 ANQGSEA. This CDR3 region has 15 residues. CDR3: CSVPRAGGDYNEQFF. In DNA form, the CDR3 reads TGCAGCGTTCCTCGAGCGGGGGGGGACTACAATGAGCAGTTCTTC.

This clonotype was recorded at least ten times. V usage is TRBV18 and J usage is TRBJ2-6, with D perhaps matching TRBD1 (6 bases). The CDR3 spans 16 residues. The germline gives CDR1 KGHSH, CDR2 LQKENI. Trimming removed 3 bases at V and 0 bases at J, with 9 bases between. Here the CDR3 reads CASSPTGSSGANVLTF. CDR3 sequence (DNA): TGTGCCAGCTCACCGACAGGTTCCTCTGGGGCCAACGTCCTGACTTTC.

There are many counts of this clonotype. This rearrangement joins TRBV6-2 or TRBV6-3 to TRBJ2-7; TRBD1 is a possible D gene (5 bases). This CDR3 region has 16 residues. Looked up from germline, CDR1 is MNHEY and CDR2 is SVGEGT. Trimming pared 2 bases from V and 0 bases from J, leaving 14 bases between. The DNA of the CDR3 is TGTGCCAGCAGTTACCCCACGACAGTTGCCTCCTACGAGCAGTACTTC. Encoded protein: CASSYPTTVASYEQYF.

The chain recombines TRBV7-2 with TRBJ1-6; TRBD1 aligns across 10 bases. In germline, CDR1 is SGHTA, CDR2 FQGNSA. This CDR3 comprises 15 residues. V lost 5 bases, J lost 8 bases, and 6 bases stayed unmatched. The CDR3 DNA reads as TGTGCCAGCAGCCCCCGGGACAGGGGATATTCACCCCTCCACTTT. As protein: CASSPRDRGYSPLHF. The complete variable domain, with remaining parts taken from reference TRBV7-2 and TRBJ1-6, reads GAGVSQSPSNKVTEKGKDVELRCDPISGHTALYWYRQSLGQGLEFLIYFQGNSAPDKSGLPSDRFSAERTGGSVSTLTIQRTQQEDSAVYLCASSPRDRGYSPLHFGNGTRLTVT.

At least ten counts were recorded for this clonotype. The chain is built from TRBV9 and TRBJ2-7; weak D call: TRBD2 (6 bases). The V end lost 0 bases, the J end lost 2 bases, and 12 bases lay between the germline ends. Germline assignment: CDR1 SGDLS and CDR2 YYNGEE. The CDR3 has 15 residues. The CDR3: CASSVGGEYTYEQYF. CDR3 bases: TGTGCCAGCAGCGTAGGGGGGGAGTATACCTACGAGCAGTACTTC.

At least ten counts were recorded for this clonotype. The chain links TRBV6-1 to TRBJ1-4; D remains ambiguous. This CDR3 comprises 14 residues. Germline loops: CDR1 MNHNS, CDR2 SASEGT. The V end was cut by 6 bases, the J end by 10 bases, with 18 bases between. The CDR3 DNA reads TGTGCCAGCAGCCTCCCAGGCGGAAAAGGAAAACTGTTTTTT. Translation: CASSLPGGKGKLFF.

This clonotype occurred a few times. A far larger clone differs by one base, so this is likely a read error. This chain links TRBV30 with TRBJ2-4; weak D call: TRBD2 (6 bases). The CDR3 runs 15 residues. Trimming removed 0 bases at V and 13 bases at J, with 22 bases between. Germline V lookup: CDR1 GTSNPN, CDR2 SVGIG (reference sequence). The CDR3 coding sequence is TGTGCCTGGAGTGTACTTAGCGGAGATATCAATGAGCAGTACTTC. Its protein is CAWSVLSGDINEQYF.

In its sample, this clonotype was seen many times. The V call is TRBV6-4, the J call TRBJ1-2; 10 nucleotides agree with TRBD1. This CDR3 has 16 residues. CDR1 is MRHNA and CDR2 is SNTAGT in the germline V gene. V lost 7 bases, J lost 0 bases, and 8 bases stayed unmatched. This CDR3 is CASKRTGGFANYGYTF. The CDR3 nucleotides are TGTGCCAGCAAACGGACAGGGGGGTTCGCTAACTATGGCTACACCTTC.

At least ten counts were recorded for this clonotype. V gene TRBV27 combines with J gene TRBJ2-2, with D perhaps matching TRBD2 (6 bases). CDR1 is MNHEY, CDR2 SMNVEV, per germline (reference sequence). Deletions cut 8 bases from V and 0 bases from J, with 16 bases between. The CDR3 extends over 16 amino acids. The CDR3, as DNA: TGTGCCAGCGGGTCGGAGGGACGGACGAACACCGGGGAGCTGTTTTTT. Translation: CASGSEGRTNTGELFF.

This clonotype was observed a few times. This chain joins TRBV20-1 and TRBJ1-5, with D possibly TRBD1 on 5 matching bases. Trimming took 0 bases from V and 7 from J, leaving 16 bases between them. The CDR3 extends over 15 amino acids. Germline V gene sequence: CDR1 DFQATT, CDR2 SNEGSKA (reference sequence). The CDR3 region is CSARETLPGYQPQHF. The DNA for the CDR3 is TGCAGTGCTAGAGAGACCCTCCCAGGGTACCAGCCCCAGCATTTT.

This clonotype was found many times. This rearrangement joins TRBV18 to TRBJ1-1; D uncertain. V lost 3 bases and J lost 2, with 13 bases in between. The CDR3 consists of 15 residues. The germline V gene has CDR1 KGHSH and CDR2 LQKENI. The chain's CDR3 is CASSPVLEANTEAFF. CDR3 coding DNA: TGTGCCAGCTCACCGGTCTTGGAGGCCAACACTGAAGCTTTCTTT. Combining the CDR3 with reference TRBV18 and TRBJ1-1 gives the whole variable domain NAGVMQNPRHLVRRRGQEARLRCSPMKGHSHVYWYRQLPEEGLKFMVYLQKENIIDESGMPKERFSAEFPKEGPSILRIQQVVRGDSAAYFCASSPVLEANTEAFFGQGTRLTVV.

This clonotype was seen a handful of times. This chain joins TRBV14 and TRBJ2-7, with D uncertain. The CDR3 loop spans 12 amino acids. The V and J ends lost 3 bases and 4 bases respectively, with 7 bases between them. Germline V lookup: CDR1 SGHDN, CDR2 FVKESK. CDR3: CASSHTVYEQYF. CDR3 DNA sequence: TGTGCCAGCAGCCATACGGTTTACGAGCAGTACTTC. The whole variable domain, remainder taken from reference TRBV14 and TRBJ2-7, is EAGVTQFPSHSVIEKGQTVTLRCDPISGHDNLYWYRRVMGKEIKFLLHFVKESKQDESGMPNNRFLAERTGGTYSTLKVQPAELEDSGVYFCASSHTVYEQYFGPGTRLTVT.

The CDR3 protein is CASSLETGEFRGLQETQYF. As DNA, the CDR3 is TGTGCCAGCAGCTTAGAGACAGGGGAGTTTCGGGGTCTACAAGAGACCCAGTACTTC. The J gene is TRBJ2-5, the V gene TRBV7-2; 8 bases map to TRBD1. With 1 base clipped from V and 2 bases from J, the junction kept 15 bases outside the gene matches. In germline, CDR1 is SGHTA, CDR2 FQGNSA. This CDR3 spans 19 amino acids.

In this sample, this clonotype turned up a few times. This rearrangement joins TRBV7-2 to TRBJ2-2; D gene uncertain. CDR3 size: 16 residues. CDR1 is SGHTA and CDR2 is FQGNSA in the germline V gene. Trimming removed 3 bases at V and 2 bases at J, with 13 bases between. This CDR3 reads CASSFYIGENTGELFF. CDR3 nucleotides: TGTGCCAGCAGCTTTTATATTGGGGAAAACACCGGGGAGCTGTTTTTT.

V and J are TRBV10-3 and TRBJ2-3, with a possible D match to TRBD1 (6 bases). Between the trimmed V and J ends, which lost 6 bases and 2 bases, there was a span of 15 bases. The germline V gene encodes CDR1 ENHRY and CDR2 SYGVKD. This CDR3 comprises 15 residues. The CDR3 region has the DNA TGTGCCATCAGGGGGGATCGACAGGCCACAGATACGCAGTATTTT. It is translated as CAIRGDRQATDTQYF.

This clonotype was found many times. The chain's CDR3 is CASSLNPVRNYEQYF. The CDR3 DNA sequence: TGTGCCAGCAGTTTAAATCCCGTCAGGAACTACGAGCAGTACTTC. The chain uses TRBV28 and TRBJ2-7; the D is unclear. The germline V gene has CDR1 MDHEN and CDR2 SYDVKM. The CDR3 sequence is 15 residues long. The V gene lost 2 bases and the J gene lost 3 bases, with 14 bases spanning the gap. The variable domain in full, completed from reference TRBV28 and TRBJ2-7, reads DVKVTQSSRYLVKRTGEKVFLECVQDMDHENMFWYRQDPGLGLRLIYFSYDVKMKEKGDIPEGYSVSREKKERFSLILESASTNQTSMYLCASSLNPVRNYEQYFGPGTRLTVT.